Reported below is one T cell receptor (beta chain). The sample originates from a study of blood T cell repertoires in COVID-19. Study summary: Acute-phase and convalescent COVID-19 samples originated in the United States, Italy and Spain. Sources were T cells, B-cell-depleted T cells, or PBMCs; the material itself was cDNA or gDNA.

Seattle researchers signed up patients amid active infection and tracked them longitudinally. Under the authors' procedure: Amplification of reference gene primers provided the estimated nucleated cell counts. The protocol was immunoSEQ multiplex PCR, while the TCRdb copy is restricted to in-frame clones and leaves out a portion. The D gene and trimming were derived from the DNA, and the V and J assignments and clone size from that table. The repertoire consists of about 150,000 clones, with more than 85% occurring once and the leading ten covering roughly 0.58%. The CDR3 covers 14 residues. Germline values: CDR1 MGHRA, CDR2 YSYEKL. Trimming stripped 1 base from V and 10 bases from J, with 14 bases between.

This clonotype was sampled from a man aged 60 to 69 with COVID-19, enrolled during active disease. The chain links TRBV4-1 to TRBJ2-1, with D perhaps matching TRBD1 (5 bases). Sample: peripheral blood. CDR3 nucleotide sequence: TGCGCCAGCAGCCAAGGGACAACGAATCCGGAGCAGTTCTTC. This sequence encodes CASSQGTTNPEQFF.